The TCR beta chain under discussion was sequenced for a study of blood T cell repertoires in COVID-19. Study at large: Sites in the United States, Italy and Spain provided acute and convalescent COVID-19 samples. PBMCs, B-cell-depleted T cells, or T cells were the source of the cDNA or gDNA that made up the material.

This CDR3 is built from 14 residues. V dropped 6 bases and J dropped 7 bases, with 18 bases sitting between them. From germline, CDR1 is MNHEY and CDR2 SVGAGI. Study processing details: Reference gene primer amplification in the assay estimated nucleated cell counts. Data came from immunoSEQ multiplex PCR; TCRdb stores just in-frame clones and leaves some out. V and J calls and clone size are those listed in that table; D and trimming were worked out from the DNA. The sample includes 250,000 to 300,000 clones, around 80% of them seen just once. Specimen: peripheral blood. This receptor was identified in a man aged 80 or over with acute or convalescent COVID-19. The rearrangement links TRBV6-5 to TRBJ1-2; D is uncertain. In nucleotides, the CDR3 is TGTGCCAGCAGACCTGGACTCGCCGGGAGTGGCTACACCTTC. It yields the protein CASRPGLAGSGYTF.